This entry features one T cell receptor beta chain sequence. The sample belongs to a study of shared clonotypes between healthy human individuals. Sequencing was performed with immunoSEQ multiplex PCR; in TCRdb, only in-frame clones are kept and a portion is missing. The sample carries around 510,000 clones, roughly 79% recorded once. This TCR was recovered from a woman aged 40-49 years in good health. Some clones in this sample may be carry-over from other donors' samples. Sequencing was carried out using PBMCs.

CDR3 bases: TGTGCCAGCAGCTTATTGGCAGGGACCGGGGAGCTGTTTTTT. Translated: CASSLLAGTGELFF. This chain uses TRBV7-8 with TRBJ2-2; a weak D match, TRBD1 (5 bases). V was cut by 2 bases and J by 5 bases, with 9 bases left in between. The CDR3 spans 14 residues. Germline loops: CDR1 SGHVS, CDR2 FQNEAQ. Together with reference TRBV7-8 and TRBJ2-2, the CDR3 gives the full variable domain: GAGVSQSPRYKVAKRGQDVALRCDPISGHVSLFWYQQALGQGPEFLTYFQNEAQLDKSGLPSDRFFAERPEGSVSTLKIQRTQQEDSAVYLCASSLLAGTGELFFGEGSRLTVL.